Below, 2 T cell receptor beta chains from the same sample are listed, as sequenced in a study of cytomegalovirus exposure and HLA in healthy donors (TCRdb year 2017). Preparation of the library involved the immunoSEQ multiplex PCR assay. For the multiplex PCR, a mixture combining 60 forward primers for TCR Vbeta segments and 13 reverse primers for TCR Jbeta segments was used. Here the immuneACCESS table is served through TCRdb, limited to in-frame sequences with V and J called. Missing clones are a known gap in these copies; in checked studies unresolved V genes cover under half, and the rest lacks a known reason. Counted in this sample were 150,000 to 200,000 clones; roughly 78% of them appeared once. The ten largest clones add up to under 0.75% of the sample. The source material was PBMCs. These receptors all stem from a boy between 10 and 17 years old in good health and CMV-seronegative.

The chain combines TRBV11-3 with TRBJ2-1; 9 positions match TRBD2. CDR1 SGHNT and CDR2 YENEEA come from the germline V gene. The CDR3 spans 17 residues. The ends lost 1 base at V and 2 bases at J; junction bases unmatched: 6. The CDR3 nucleotides read TGTGCCAGCAGCTTAGCCGGGACTAGCTACGCCTACAATGAGCAGTTCTTC. This translates into CASSLAGTSYAYNEQFF.

This clone was seen more than once but under ten times. In DNA form, the CDR3 reads TGTGCCAGCAGTGGCCTAGCGCTGATCACAGATACGCAGTATTTT. This translates into CASSGLALITDTQYF. The gene calls are TRBV25-1 and TRBJ2-3; TRBD2 might be the D (6 bases). V lost 4 bases to trimming and J lost 2 bases, with 13 bases between them. Germline lookup yields CDR1 MGHDK and CDR2 SYGVNS. CDR3 size: 15 residues.